This T cell receptor beta chain derives from a study of human T cells and chemical hapten exposure. This clonotype has ten or more counts. Time point denoted: pre-sensitization, week 0. Treatment denoted: therapeutic diphenylcyclopropenone sensitization with weekly scalp DPC. Patches went on only after blood had been drawn each time. TCRdb reanalysed the RACE reads using MiXCR and keeps one entry per CDR3 protein. The repertoire holds fewer than 300,000 distinct CDR3 sequences, about 7.7% seen once, with more than 1% in the top ten. The CDR3 is made up of 13 amino acids. Germline loops: CDR1 SGHVS, CDR2 FNYEAQ. V dropped 5 bases and J dropped 6 bases, with 10 bases sitting between them.

This TCR was recovered from a man younger than 30 with alopecia areata. Some clones in this sample may be carry-over from other donors' samples. Sequencing was performed on whole blood, taken in connection with sensitization to the hapten diphenylcyclopropenone (DPC). The J gene is TRBJ1-4, the V gene TRBV7-6; D remains ambiguous. The DNA of the CDR3 is TGTGCCAGCAGCCGGTCCGACGATGAAAAACTGTTTTTT. The encoded protein is CASSRSDDEKLFF.